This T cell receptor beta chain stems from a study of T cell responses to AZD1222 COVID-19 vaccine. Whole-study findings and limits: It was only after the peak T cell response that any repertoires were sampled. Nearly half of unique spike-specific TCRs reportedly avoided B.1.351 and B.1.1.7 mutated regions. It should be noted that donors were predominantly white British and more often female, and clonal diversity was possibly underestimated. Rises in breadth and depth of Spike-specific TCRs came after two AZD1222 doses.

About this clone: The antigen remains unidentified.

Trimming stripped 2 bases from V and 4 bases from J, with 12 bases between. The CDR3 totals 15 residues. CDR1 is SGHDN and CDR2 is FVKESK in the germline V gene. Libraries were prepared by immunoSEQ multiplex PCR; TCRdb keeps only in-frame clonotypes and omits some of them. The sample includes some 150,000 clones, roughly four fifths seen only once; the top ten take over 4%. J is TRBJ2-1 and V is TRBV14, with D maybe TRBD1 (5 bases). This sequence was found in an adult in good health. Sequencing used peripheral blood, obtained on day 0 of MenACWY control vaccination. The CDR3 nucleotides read TGTGCCAGCAGCCAAAGGTCCCAGGGTTACAATGAGCAGTTCTTC. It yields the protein CASSQRSQGYNEQFF. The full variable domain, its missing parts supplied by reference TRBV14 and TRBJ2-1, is EAGVTQFPSHSVIEKGQTVTLRCDPISGHDNLYWYRRVMGKEIKFLLHFVKESKQDESGMPNNRFLAERTGGTYSTLKVQPAELEDSGVYFCASSQRSQGYNEQFFGPGTRLTVL.